These 32 T cell receptor beta chains came from one sample sequenced in a study of blood T cell repertoires in COVID-19. TCRdb's copy holds only in-frame clones and misses some; the assay was immunoSEQ multiplex PCR. Of about 270,000 clones listed, roughly 86% are singletons. Sequencing was carried out using peripheral blood. The origin of the receptors is a man aged 40-49 years with active or convalescent COVID-19.

The genes are TRBV18 and TRBJ1-4; D may be TRBD1 (6 bases). V was shortened by 2 bases and J by 3 bases, with 10 bases between the two germline ends. The CDR3 totals 15 residues. CDR1 is KGHSH, CDR2 LQKENI, per germline. CDR3 sequence: CASSPDKGANEKLFF. As DNA, the CDR3 is TGTGCCAGCTCACCAGATAAGGGGGCTAATGAAAAACTGTTTTTT.

The rearrangement links TRBV30 to TRBJ2-7; a weak D match, TRBD2 (5 bases). Deletions cut 2 bases from V and 3 bases from J, with 17 bases between. Per germline, CDR1 GTSNPN and CDR2 SVGIG (reference sequence). The CDR3 totals 15 residues. The CDR3 nucleotides are TGTGCCTGGAGTTCAAGAGGGAGCGGAGGCTACGAGCAGTACTTC. This gives the protein CAWSSRGSGGYEQYF. Combining the CDR3 with reference TRBV30 and TRBJ2-7 gives the whole variable domain SQTIHQWPATLVQPVGSPLSLECTVEGTSNPNLYWYRQAAGRGLQLLFYSVGIGQISSEVPQNLSASRPQDRQFILSSKKLLLSDSGFYLCAWSSRGSGGYEQYFGPGTRLTVT.

The chain combines TRBV27 with TRBJ2-7; unclear D gene. CDR1 is MNHEY, CDR2 SMNVEV, per germline (reference sequence). The CDR3 length is 16 residues. Trimming removed 6 bases from V and 2 bases from J, with 20 bases in between. CDR3 coding DNA: TGTGCCAGCAGAGACCGAACTGACCCGACTCCCTACGAGCAGTACTTC. Its translation is CASRDRTDPTPYEQYF.

The chain combines TRBV12-2 with TRBJ2-5; the table's D call, TRBD1, was not checked against the DNA. TRBV12-2 is listed as a pseudogene. This CDR3 is 15 amino acids long. CDR3 DNA sequence: TGTGCAAGTCGCCGACGGACAGGGGGCCGGGAGACCCAGTACTTC. Residues: CASRRRTGGRETQYF.

This chain uses TRBV27 with TRBJ2-7; 7 bases line up with TRBD1. The CDR3 extends over 14 amino acids. V lost 5 bases to trimming and J lost 5 bases; unmatched junction nucleotides: 9. Germline CDR1 MNHEY, CDR2 SMNVEV (reference sequence). CDR3 loop: CASSGWDSYHEQYF. The CDR3 coding sequence is TGTGCCAGCAGTGGGTGGGACAGTTATCACGAGCAGTACTTC.

The J gene is TRBJ1-5, the V gene TRBV10-3; 7 positions agree with TRBD1. This CDR3 contains 16 residues. The junction had 6 bases not matched to a gene; V was cut back by 2 bases and J by 2 bases. Looked up from germline, CDR1 is ENHRY and CDR2 is SYGVKD. CDR3 protein: CAISEGTENRNQPQHF. The CDR3 nucleotides read TGTGCCATCAGTGAGGGGACAGAGAACCGCAATCAGCCCCAGCATTTT.

This clone was found a few times. CDR3 amino acids: CASSRGQDYTEAFF. The CDR3, as DNA: TGCGCCAGCAGCAGAGGACAGGACTACACTGAAGCTTTCTTT. The chain uses TRBV5-1 and TRBJ1-1, with 7 bases aligning to TRBD1. The CDR3 runs to 14 residues. V shed 4 bases and J 3 bases; nucleotides not matched to a gene: 6. Germline values: CDR1 SGHRS, CDR2 YFSETQ.

This chain uses TRBV9 with TRBJ1-1; no clear D. The CDR3 sequence is 16 residues long. Germline lookup yields CDR1 SGDLS and CDR2 YYNGEE. V lost 9 bases, J lost 4 bases, and 25 bases lay in between. CDR3: CATRALTRGRATEAFF. CDR3 coding DNA: TGTGCCACCAGAGCACTAACCCGGGGAAGGGCCACTGAAGCTTTCTTT.

This chain joins TRBV18 and TRBJ1-4; a weak D match, TRBD1 (5 bases). The ends were cut back, 3 bases at V and 5 bases at J, with 10 bases in the middle. The length of the CDR3 is 14 residues. Germline V gives CDR1 KGHSH, CDR2 LQKENI. The CDR3 DNA follows: TGTGCCAGCTCACCGCGCAGGGAAAATGAAAAACTGTTTTTT. This encodes CASSPRRENEKLFF.

This rearrangement joins TRBV5-1 to TRBJ2-2, with 7 bases that match TRBD1. Germline V CDR1 and CDR2: SGHRS, YFSETQ. The CDR3 runs to 16 residues. V gave up 0 bases and J gave up 2 bases; unmatched junction bases: 4. The DNA of the CDR3 is TGCGCCAGCAGCTTGGCCTACAGGGGTAACACCGGGGAGCTGTTTTTT. Translation gives CASSLAYRGNTGELFF.

This rearrangement joins TRBV7-9 to TRBJ2-5; tentative D call: TRBD2 (5 bases). Looked up from germline, CDR1 is SEHNR and CDR2 is FQNEAQ (reference sequence). V dropped 1 base and J dropped 5 bases, with 8 bases sitting between them. This CDR3 spans 13 amino acids. This CDR3 reads CASSLGLRETQYF. As DNA, the CDR3 is TGTGCCAGCAGCTTAGGACTAAGGGAGACCCAGTACTTC.

V gene TRBV7-3 combines with J gene TRBJ1-1; D is uncertain. The CDR3 is 13 amino acids. The V end was cut by 3 bases, the J end by 4 bases, with 9 bases between. The germline V gene encodes CDR1 SGHTA and CDR2 FQGTGA. The CDR3 DNA reads TGTGCCAGCAGCTTCCAGGAGGGCACTGAAGCTTTCTTT. Translated, it gives CASSFQEGTEAFF.

In this sample, this clone turned up once. The chain couples TRBV7-9 to TRBJ1-2, with D maybe TRBD1 (6 bases). CDR3 length equals 14 residues. CDR1 is SEHNR and CDR2 is FQNEAQ in the germline V gene (reference sequence). Trimming shortened V by 3 bases and J by 3 bases, and 11 bases separated the two germline ends. The CDR3 spells CASSFTGTYYGYTF. The CDR3 bases are TGTGCCAGCAGCTTTACAGGGACATACTATGGCTACACCTTC.

The rearrangement links TRBV28 to TRBJ2-5; tentatively, D is TRBD2 (7 bases). CDR3 size: 14 residues. Per germline, CDR1 MDHEN and CDR2 SYDVKM. V was cut by 5 bases and J by 4 bases, with 14 bases left in between. CDR3 coding DNA: TGTGCCAGCAGTGAAATACGGGGGGCAGAGACCCAGTACTTC. Amino acids: CASSEIRGAETQYF. The whole variable domain, filled in from reference TRBV28 and TRBJ2-5, reads DVKVTQSSRYLVKRTGEKVFLECVQDMDHENMFWYRQDPGLGLRLIYFSYDVKMKEKGDIPEGYSVSREKKERFSLILESASTNQTSMYLCASSEIRGAETQYFGPGTRLLVL.

This clone was seen a single time. V is TRBV5-4 and J is TRBJ2-5; tentative D call: TRBD1 (5 bases). This CDR3 spans 13 amino acids. Germline CDR1 is SGHNT and CDR2 is YYREEE (reference sequence). Trimming pared 4 bases from V and 2 bases from J, leaving 9 bases between. The CDR3: CASSLDTQETQYF. For the CDR3, the DNA is TGTGCCAGCAGCCTGGACACACAAGAGACCCAGTACTTC. The full variable domain, rest sourced from reference TRBV5-4 and TRBJ2-5, is ETGVTQSPTHLIKTRGQQVTLRCSSQSGHNTVSWYQQALGQGPQFIFQYYREEENGRGNFPPRFSGLQFPNYSSELNVNALELDDSALYLCASSLDTQETQYFGPGTRLLVL.

J is TRBJ1-4 and V is TRBV19; D is ambiguous. The V gene lost 6 bases and the J gene lost 6 bases, with 14 bases spanning the gap. Germline assignment: CDR1 LNHDA and CDR2 SQIVND (reference sequence). This CDR3 has 14 residues. CDR3 nucleotides: TGTGCCAGTAGCGGTCGCGGATTAGATGAAAAACTGTTTTTT. This translates into CASSGRGLDEKLFF.

The V gene is TRBV28, the J gene TRBJ1-6; D gene ambiguous. The CDR3 runs to 11 residues. In germline, CDR1 is MDHEN, CDR2 SYDVKM. V gave up 6 bases and J gave up 8 bases, with 5 bases separating them. CDR3 DNA sequence: TGTGCCAGCAGGCGCGATTCACCCCTCCACTTT. It yields the protein CASRRDSPLHF.

The gene calls are TRBV12-3 or TRBV12-4 and TRBJ1-1, with D unresolved. CDR3 length equals 13 residues. Trimming took off 4 bases at V and 1 base at J, with 7 bases between the two ends. The CDR3 reads CASSYIQNTEAFF. The CDR3 DNA sequence: TGTGCCAGCAGTTACATTCAGAACACTGAAGCTTTCTTT.

This chain links TRBV18 with TRBJ2-7; D uncertain. The ends were cut back, 0 bases at V and 4 bases at J, with 7 bases in the middle. CDR3 size: 13 residues. Germline V gene data show CDR1 as KGHSH and CDR2 as LQKENI. This CDR3 reads CASSPPAVYEQYF. As DNA, the CDR3 is TGTGCCAGCTCACCACCCGCAGTATACGAGCAGTACTTC.

V is TRBV4-1 and J is TRBJ2-3; the match to TRBD2 covers 11 bases. Trimming cost V 0 bases and J 3 bases; bases outside gene matches: 14. The germline gives CDR1 MGHRA, CDR2 YSYEKL. This CDR3 spans 20 amino acids. The CDR3 nucleotides read TGCGCCAGCAGCCAAGAAGGGATGACGACAACTAGCGGGAGAACAGATACGCAGTATTTT. This encodes CASSQEGMTTTSGRTDTQYF.

The J gene is TRBJ1-5, the V gene TRBV28; 12 bases are a match to TRBD1. Germline V gene sequence: CDR1 MDHEN, CDR2 SYDVKM. Trimming cost V 3 bases and J 6 bases; bases outside gene matches: 6. This CDR3 comprises 16 residues. CDR3 DNA: TGTGCCAGCAGTTTCGGGGGACAGGGGGCTAGTCAGCCCCAGCATTTT. Its translation: CASSFGGQGASQPQHF.

V gene TRBV9 combines with J gene TRBJ2-2; D unresolved. Trimming stripped 4 bases from V and 7 bases from J, with 8 bases between. Germline V gene sequence: CDR1 SGDLS, CDR2 YYNGEE. CDR3 length: 12 amino acids. CDR3 DNA: TGTGCCAGCAGCTCCAGCGTCGGGGAGCTGTTTTTT. Translating gives CASSSSVGELFF.

This chain joins TRBV5-1 and TRBJ1-1, with 7 positions matching TRBD1. CDR3 length equals 16 residues. From germline, CDR1 is SGHRS and CDR2 YFSETQ. The V segment lost 4 bases and the J segment 5 bases; nucleotides outside the gene matches: 14. As DNA, the CDR3 is TGCGCCAGCAGCCCCTCCGGGACAGCCCTGGGAACTGAAGCTTTCTTT. This sequence encodes CASSPSGTALGTEAFF. The whole variable domain, filled in from reference TRBV5-1 and TRBJ1-1, reads KAGVTQTPRYLIKTRGQQVTLSCSPISGHRSVSWYQQTPGQGLQFLFEYFSETQRNKGNFPGRFSGRQFSNSRSEMNVSTLELGDSALYLCASSPSGTALGTEAFFGQGTRLTVV.

CDR3 nucleotide sequence: TGTGCCAGCAGCCAAGGTCCCGCAGCTAATGAAAAACTGTTTTTT. It translates to CASSQGPAANEKLFF. The chain carries TRBV3-1 (or the pseudogene TRBV3-2) and TRBJ1-4; D remains ambiguous. There are 15 residues in the CDR3. The germline V and J ends were trimmed by 1 base and 3 bases, with 9 bases remaining between them. Germline V lookup: CDR1 LGHDT, CDR2 YNNKEL (reference sequence).

This clone was counted a single time. The chain employs TRBV2 and TRBJ1-5; D is ambiguous. CDR3 length: 13 amino acids. Germline CDR1 and CDR2: SNHLY and FYNNEI. V shed 6 bases and J shed 7 bases, with 13 bases lying between them. The CDR3 DNA follows: TGTGCCAGCAGGGCGGGTCTCGAACAGCCCCAGCATTTT. Protein sequence: CASRAGLEQPQHF.

The J gene is TRBJ2-7, the V gene TRBV28; the D is unclear. Germline CDR1 and CDR2: MDHEN and SYDVKM. Trimming took 5 bases from V and 3 from J, leaving 5 bases between them. The CDR3 length is 11 residues. CDR3 region: CASSGGYEQYF. CDR3 DNA sequence: TGTGCCAGCAGTGGCGGCTACGAGCAGTACTTC.

This rearrangement joins TRBV5-6 to TRBJ1-3, with D possibly TRBD1 on 6 matching bases. This CDR3 is 16 amino acids long. V was pared by 2 bases and J by 0 bases, with 12 bases between. CDR1 and CDR2 from the germline V gene are SGHDT and YYEEEE. The CDR3 spells CASSFGQTSSGNTIYF. The CDR3 nucleotides read TGTGCCAGCAGCTTTGGACAGACGAGCTCTGGAAACACCATATATTTT.

The V and J genes are TRBV19 and TRBJ2-5, with TRBD1 matching 9 bases. From germline, CDR1 is LNHDA and CDR2 SQIVND (reference sequence). The CDR3 is made up of 15 amino acids. V shed 4 bases and J 4 bases; nucleotides not matched to a gene: 7. Written as DNA, the CDR3 is TGTGCCAGTAGTACGCCCGGGACAGGGCGAGAGACCCAGTACTTC. Protein sequence: CASSTPGTGRETQYF.

The chain couples TRBV10-1 to TRBJ2-2, with 9 bases fitting TRBD2. Germline trimming cut 11 bases from V and 6 bases from J; bases unmatched to any gene: 10. Germline assignment: CDR1 WNHNN and CDR2 SYGVQD (reference sequence). The length of the CDR3 is 14 residues. The CDR3 DNA sequence: TGCGCCCGCGCGGCGGGGGGGCAGTCCGGGGAGCTGTTTTTT. This encodes CARAAGGQSGELFF.

This chain links TRBV19 with TRBJ1-3, with 9 bases that match TRBD1. The CDR3 totals 17 residues. The ends lost 5 bases at V and 0 bases at J; junction bases unmatched: 8. In germline, CDR1 is LNHDA, CDR2 SQIVND (reference sequence). The CDR3 nucleotides read TGTGCCAGTAGTGCTCTGACAGGGGGTTACTCTGGAAACACCATATATTTT. Translation: CASSALTGGYSGNTIYF. The full variable domain, with the rest looked up from reference TRBV19 and TRBJ1-3, is DGGITQSPKYLFRKEGQNVTLSCEQNLNHDAMYWYRQDPGQGLRLIYYSQIVNDFQKGDIAEGYSVSREKKESFPLTVTSAQKNPTAFYLCASSALTGGYSGNTIYFGEGSWLTVV.

The chain couples TRBV4-1 to TRBJ1-3; D possibly corresponds to TRBD1 (5 bases). CDR1 and CDR2 from the germline V gene are MGHRA and YSYEKL. The CDR3 contains 17 residues. V was trimmed by 0 bases and J by 0 bases, leaving 12 bases between them. In DNA, the CDR3 is TGCGCCAGCAGCCAAGAGCCGGGCGGGGGCTCTGGAAACACCATATATTTT. Its translation is CASSQEPGGGSGNTIYF.

The chain joins TRBV18 to TRBJ1-1; 9 bases match TRBD1. CDR1 and CDR2 (germline): KGHSH, LQKENI. V trimming: 3 bases; J trimming: 10 bases; junction bases outside the gene matches: 12. This CDR3 has 15 amino acids. Here the CDR3 DNA reads TGTGCCAGCTCACCCCCCCCGGGACAGGGTGAGGTAGCTTTCTTT. This gives the protein CASSPPPGQGEVAFF.